The clone carrying this TCR beta chain has a handful of counts. Antigen specificity is unknown. The data originate from a study of beta chain features in type 1 diabetes. Broader study findings: Moderate but significant shortening of TCRB CDR3s was recorded in all four CD4+ subsets from Type 1 diabetes patients. Fewer junction insertions and more nucleotide deletions appeared in type 1 diabetes patients.

Expressed TCRB transcripts were sequenced, since all the RNA that had been isolated was reverse transcribed. The repertoire was sequenced with immunoSEQ multiplex PCR; TCRdb's copy has only in-frame clones and lacks some. Here the sample spans 150,000 to 170,000 clones, over 7.5% being singletons. Trimming left V 2 bases short and J 4 bases short, with 12 bases between. This CDR3 comprises 14 residues. The germline V gene has CDR1 SGHTS and CDR2 YDEGEE. A single heparinised draw of about 100 mL on average was taken per donor. Stem cell-like memory, regulatory, central memory and naive CD4+ cells were sorted via CD45RO/CCR7/CD25/CD127/CD95/CD27.

The sequenced sample was central memory CD4+ T cells from blood. This sequence was found in a man aged 18 to 29 in good health. The V call is TRBV5-8, the J call TRBJ1-2; D remains unclear. Written as DNA, the CDR3 is TGTGCCAGCAGCTTCGGATACCGAGGCTATGGCTACACCTTC. Protein product: CASSFGYRGYGYTF.